The 13 T cell receptor beta chains given below trace back to one sample, sequenced in a study of cytomegalovirus exposure and HLA in healthy donors. 60 Vbeta and 13 Jbeta primers were used in PCR. Profiling relied on immunoSEQ multiplex PCR, and the TCRdb table lists in-frame clones only, not all of them. The top ten hold 0.95% to 1.4% of the sample, which has approximately 120,000 clones, roughly 81% seen once. The source material was PBMCs. These receptors came from a woman aged 30 to 39 in good health and CMV-seronegative.

J is TRBJ2-3 and V is TRBV2; the match to TRBD2 covers 7 bases. V dropped 6 bases and J dropped 4; count of bases not matched to a gene: 1. Germline CDR1 SNHLY, CDR2 FYNNEI. The CDR3 contains 12 residues. The CDR3 bases are TGTGCCAGCAGCGGACTAGCAGATACGCAGTATTTT. This translates into CASSGLADTQYF.

This rearrangement joins TRBV2 to TRBJ2-5, with TRBD2 matching over 14 bases. This CDR3 has 16 residues. Germline CDR1 SNHLY, CDR2 FYNNEI. Unmatched junction bases numbered 7, after V lost 8 bases and J lost 2 bases. CDR3 DNA sequence: TGTGCCAGCGGGGGGGGACTAGCGGGGGTGCAAGAGACCCAGTACTTC. Protein: CASGGGLAGVQETQYF.

This CDR3 is CASSKLRQETQYF. In nucleotides, the CDR3 is TGTGCCAGCAGTAAACTACGGCAAGAGACCCAGTACTTC. The V call is TRBV27, the J call TRBJ2-5; no reliable D call. The ends were cut back, 5 bases at V and 2 bases at J, with 9 bases in the middle. Germline CDR1 reads MNHEY; CDR2 reads SMNVEV (reference sequence). CDR3 size: 13 residues.

CDR3 nucleotides: TGTGCCAGCAGTGACGGGTTGATGGTGGTAGGCAACTATGGCTACACCTTC. This translates into CASSDGLMVVGNYGYTF. The gene calls are TRBV6-1 and TRBJ1-2; D is uncertain. CDR1 and CDR2 from the germline V gene are MNHNS and SASEGT. The ends were cut back, 3 bases at V and 2 bases at J, with 19 bases in the middle. The CDR3 spans 17 residues.

The chain recombines TRBV6-1 with TRBJ2-1, with TRBD2 matching 10 bases. The CDR3 runs 14 residues. The germline gives CDR1 MNHNS, CDR2 SASEGT. Losses at the gene ends were 8 bases for V and 8 bases for J; bases not matched to a gene: 9. CDR3 sequence reads: CASGERGGVYEQFF. The CDR3 bases are TGTGCCAGCGGCGAGCGGGGGGGAGTCTATGAGCAGTTCTTC.

This clone was observed a few times. The rearrangement joins TRBV30 to TRBJ2-7, with D perhaps matching TRBD2 (5 bases). Trimming took off 5 bases at V and 4 bases at J, with 12 bases between the two ends. Germline values: CDR1 GTSNPN, CDR2 SVGIG (reference sequence). The CDR3 spans 12 residues. The CDR3 here is CAWASQGYEQYF. The CDR3 DNA sequence: TGTGCCTGGGCTAGCCAAGGTTACGAGCAGTACTTC.

A few counts support this clone. J is TRBJ1-6 and V is TRBV11-2; D is perhaps TRBD1 (5 bases). CDR3 length: 15 amino acids. Trimming stripped 0 bases from V and 9 bases from J, with 12 bases between. Germline CDR1 reads SGHAT; CDR2 reads FQNNGV. The CDR3 protein is CASSLDGGSGSPLHF. CDR3 DNA sequence: TGTGCCAGCAGCTTAGATGGGGGGAGTGGTTCACCCCTCCACTTT. Full variable domain (outside the CDR3, taken from reference TRBV11-2 and TRBJ1-6): EAGVAQSPRYKIIEKRQSVAFWCNPISGHATLYWYQQILGQGPKLLIQFQNNGVVDDSQLPKDRFSAERLKGVDSTLKIQPAKLEDSAVYLCASSLDGGSGSPLHFGNGTRLTVT.

The V gene is TRBV19, the J gene TRBJ1-2, with 12 bases aligning to TRBD1. This CDR3 has 17 amino acids. J was trimmed by 4 bases and V by 3 bases; bases with no gene match: 9. The germline V gene has CDR1 LNHDA and CDR2 SQIVND (reference sequence). This CDR3 reads CASSMRDRGRKGYGYTF. CDR3 DNA: TGTGCCAGTAGTATGCGGGACAGGGGGCGAAAAGGCTATGGCTACACCTTC.

This clone has only one observation. V and J are TRBV5-1 and TRBJ1-2; 8 bases match TRBD1. This CDR3 is built from 14 residues. The V segment lost 1 base and the J segment 5 bases; nucleotides outside the gene matches: 4. The germline gives CDR1 SGHRS, CDR2 YFSETQ. Here the CDR3 DNA reads TGCGCCAGCAGCTTGTTAGGACAGGGATATGGCTACACCTTC. Its translation: CASSLLGQGYGYTF.

The chain joins TRBV4-1 to TRBJ2-2; 8 bases fit TRBD2. V lost 0 bases and J lost 0; bases outside the gene matches: 6. Germline V lookup: CDR1 MGHRA, CDR2 YSYEKL. CDR3 length: 18 residues. Here the CDR3 DNA reads TGCGCCAGCAGCCAAGATCGGGGGGGGGCCACGAACACCGGGGAGCTGTTTTTT. It codes for CASSQDRGGATNTGELFF.

The chain joins TRBV4-2 to TRBJ2-2, with 10 bases identical to TRBD2. V shed 1 base, J shed 4 bases, and the junction held 9 bases outside the gene matches. CDR3 length equals 18 residues. Germline loops: CDR1 LGHNA, CDR2 YNFKEQ. CDR3 protein: CASSQAAWTSGPTGELFF. The CDR3, as DNA: TGTGCCAGCAGCCAAGCAGCCTGGACTAGCGGTCCCACCGGGGAGCTGTTTTTT.

The chain is built from TRBV4-1 and TRBJ1-2, with a possible D match to TRBD1 (5 bases). The V and J ends lost 3 bases and 0 bases respectively, with 11 bases between them. Looked up from germline, CDR1 is MGHRA and CDR2 is YSYEKL. The CDR3 contains 15 residues. The CDR3 is CASSHSGGTNYGYTF. The CDR3 DNA reads TGCGCCAGCAGCCATTCTGGGGGGACTAACTATGGCTACACCTTC.

CDR3 protein: CASSTGDTDTQYF. The CDR3 bases are TGTGCCAGCAGTACAGGGGACACAGATACGCAGTATTTT. This sequence joins TRBV2 and TRBJ2-3; 7 bases match TRBD1. J gave up 2 bases and V 5 bases, and 1 base lay outside the gene matches. Germline V gene data show CDR1 as SNHLY and CDR2 as FYNNEI. The CDR3 totals 13 residues.